Sequencing of this T cell receptor (beta chain) was carried out in a study of identical twins' blood T cells. One entry per CDR3 protein results from TCRdb running MiXCR on the 5' RACE reads. The sample lists 350,000 to 400,000 distinct CDR3 sequences, 25% to 35% seen once, with approximately 6.6% in the top ten. Trimming pared 6 bases from V and 11 bases from J, leaving 19 bases between. The CDR3 spans 13 residues. In germline, CDR1 is MNHEY, CDR2 SVGAGI. The chain employs TRBV6-5 and TRBJ1-1; D gene unclear. This clonotype was obtained from a woman between 18 and 50 years old in good health. The sequenced material came from PBMCs. The CDR3 here is CASRPLDRLGAFF. The CDR3 nucleotides are TGTGCCAGCAGGCCACTGGACCGTCTCGGGGCTTTCTTT.